One sample yielded the 25 T cell receptor beta chains listed below, sequenced in a study of response to subunit inactivated influenza vaccine. Via MiXCR, TCRdb re-called the RT-PCR reads, giving one row per CDR3 protein. The data hold about 190,000 distinct CDR3 sequences, with around 14% observed a single time. This specimen was CD8+ T cells sorted from PBMCs, taken approximately 5 days after vaccination. The receptors stem from a man in his fifties or sixties who received an inactivated influenza vaccine.

The table lists this clonotype with a few counts. The chain couples TRBV28 to TRBJ1-2, with unresolved D. CDR1 MDHEN and CDR2 SYDVKM come from the germline V gene. The CDR3 extends over 15 amino acids. Trimming left V 2 bases short and J 0 bases short, with 10 bases between. The CDR3 nucleotides are TGTGCCAGCAGTTTAGGTTCAGCGTCTAACTATGGCTACACCTTC. Translating it yields CASSLGSASNYGYTF.

This clonotype occurred many times. CDR3 protein: CSVSGGYNEQFF. CDR3 coding DNA: TGCAGCGTTTCCGGGGGCTACAATGAGCAGTTCTTC. The rearrangement uses TRBV29-1 and TRBJ2-1; maybe TRBD2 (6 bases). Trimming removed 5 bases from V and 3 bases from J, with 8 bases in between. The CDR3 loop spans 12 amino acids. Germline V gene data show CDR1 as SQVTM and CDR2 as ANQGSEA.

This clonotype turned up a few times. The chain has TRBV29-1 and TRBJ2-1, with 7 positions matching TRBD2. Germline V gene lookup returns CDR1 SQVTM and CDR2 ANQGSEA. The CDR3 sequence is 15 residues long. Unmatched junction bases numbered 4, after V lost 2 bases and J lost 0 bases. This CDR3 reads CSVETSVSSYNEQFF. The CDR3 coding sequence is TGCAGCGTTGAAACTAGCGTGAGCTCCTACAATGAGCAGTTCTTC.

This clonotype has a count of ten or more. The genes are TRBV7-9 and TRBJ2-3; possibly TRBD2 for D (6 bases). With 4 bases removed from V and 0 bases from J, the gap between germline ends came to 11 bases. Germline CDR1 and CDR2: SEHNR and FQNEAQ (reference sequence). This CDR3 is built from 15 residues. The CDR3 bases are TGTGCCAGCAGCTACCTAGGGACTAGCACAGATACGCAGTATTTT. It specifies CASSYLGTSTDTQYF.

The rearrangement joins TRBV10-1 to TRBJ2-3, with D possibly being TRBD1 or TRBD2 (5 bases each). Germline values: CDR1 WNHNN, CDR2 SYGVQD (reference sequence). The germline V and J ends were trimmed by 5 bases and 2 bases, with 11 bases remaining between them. The CDR3 extends over 14 amino acids. The CDR3 region has the DNA TGCGCCAGCAGTCACCTGGGGACCACAGATACGCAGTATTTT. Residues: CASSHLGTTDTQYF.

This clonotype was counted only a few times. The V gene is TRBV29-1, the J gene TRBJ2-7; D might be TRBD1 (5 bases). The germline V gene has CDR1 SQVTM and CDR2 ANQGSEA. This CDR3 is built from 13 residues. Trimming removed 7 bases at V and 1 base at J, with 14 bases between. CDR3 DNA: TGCAGCGCCTACGTGACAGAATCCTACGAGCAGTACTTC. Protein sequence: CSAYVTESYEQYF.

The chain joins TRBV7-9 to TRBJ2-1; 10 bases line up with TRBD2. This CDR3 is built from 16 residues. The germline V gene has CDR1 SEHNR and CDR2 FQNEAQ (reference sequence). The trim removed 0 bases at V and 1 base at J, leaving 0 bases unmatched. As DNA, the CDR3 is TGTGCCAGCAGCTTAGCGGGACTAGCGTCCTACAATGAGCAGTTCTTC. It encodes CASSLAGLASYNEQFF.

In its sample, this clonotype was seen a few times. The chain has TRBV7-9 and TRBJ2-6; TRBD1 aligns across 8 bases. The length of the CDR3 is 15 residues. Germline loops: CDR1 SEHNR, CDR2 FQNEAQ (reference sequence). Losses at the gene ends were 4 bases for V and 3 bases for J; bases not matched to a gene: 2. Here the CDR3 DNA reads TGTGCCAGCAGCTCAGGGGGCGATGGGGCCAACGTCCTGACTTTC. Protein product: CASSSGGDGANVLTF. Looking up the rest from reference TRBV7-9 and TRBJ2-6 gives the full variable domain: DTGVSQNPRHKITKRGQNVTFRCDPISEHNRLYWYRQTLGQGPEFLTYFQNEAQLEKSRLLSDRFSAERPKGSFSTLEIQRTEQGDSAMYLCASSSGGDGANVLTFGAGSRLTVL.

The chain joins TRBV12-3 or TRBV12-4 to TRBJ1-5, with D perhaps TRBD1 (6 bases). The CDR3 runs to 13 residues. Between the trimmed V and J ends, which lost 5 bases and 7 bases, there was a span of 12 bases. CDR3 DNA sequence: TGTGCCAGCAGTCTGGGGGCGCACCAGCCCCAGCATTTT. It encodes CASSLGAHQPQHF.

This clonotype has only a few counts. This rearrangement joins TRBV11-2 to TRBJ2-7, with D hard to call. Trimming took 6 bases from V and 1 from J, leaving 7 bases between them. CDR1 is SGHAT, CDR2 FQNNGV, per germline. There are 12 residues in the CDR3. CDR3 sequence (DNA): TGTGCCAGCAGGCAAAATTCCTACGAGCAGTACTTC. Protein sequence: CASRQNSYEQYF.

The chain is built from TRBV12-3 or TRBV12-4 and TRBJ2-7, with D unclear. Trimming took 6 bases from V and 1 from J, leaving 10 bases between them. The CDR3 runs 13 residues. CDR3 region: CASSQRASYEQYF. The CDR3 DNA is TGTGCCAGCAGCCAACGGGCATCCTACGAGCAGTACTTC.

The chain has TRBV4-3 and TRBJ1-1; the match to TRBD1 covers 8 bases. The CDR3 contains 16 residues. V shed 0 bases, J shed 7 bases, and the junction held 10 bases outside the gene matches. CDR1 is LGHNA and CDR2 is YSLEER in the germline V gene. In DNA form, the CDR3 reads TGCGCCAGCAGCCAAGATGGTCAGGGGGCTTTAGATGAAGCTTTCTTT. It is translated as CASSQDGQGALDEAFF.

The chain couples TRBV4-2 to TRBJ2-1; 9 nucleotides align to TRBD2. The CDR3 spans 17 residues. The germline V gene has CDR1 LGHNA and CDR2 YNFKEQ. The ends lost 0 bases at V and 6 bases at J; junction bases unmatched: 9. In nucleotides, the CDR3 is TGTGCCAGCAGCCAAGAAGCCACCAGCGGGGGGATCAATGAGCAGTTCTTC. This encodes CASSQEATSGGINEQFF.

This clonotype was found a few times. This chain links TRBV7-9 with TRBJ2-7, with unresolved D. Germline V lookup: CDR1 SEHNR, CDR2 FQNEAQ (reference sequence). The V end was cut by 0 bases, the J end by 4 bases, with 7 bases between. This CDR3 has 13 amino acids. The CDR3 nucleotides read TGTGCCAGCAGCTTAGCGAGCCATTACGAGCAGTACTTC. It specifies CASSLASHYEQYF.

The J gene is TRBJ2-5, the V gene TRBV11-2; D remains unclear. The germline gives CDR1 SGHAT, CDR2 FQNNGV. This CDR3 has 16 residues. V dropped 5 bases and J dropped 0 bases, with 16 bases sitting between them. The CDR3 reads CASSPPWAEDQETQYF. CDR3 nucleotide sequence: TGTGCCAGCAGCCCGCCCTGGGCAGAAGACCAAGAGACCCAGTACTTC.

This clonotype was detected ten times or more. The CDR3 reads CASSIGQGASQPQHF. CDR3 bases: TGTGCCAGCAGCATTGGACAGGGGGCAAGTCAGCCCCAGCATTTT. This chain links TRBV7-9 with TRBJ1-5; 11 bases fit TRBD1. V trimming: 5 bases; J trimming: 6 bases; junction bases outside the gene matches: 6. CDR1 SEHNR and CDR2 FQNEAQ come from the germline V gene (reference sequence). The CDR3 loop spans 15 amino acids.

This clonotype was recorded a few times. The V gene is TRBV28, the J gene TRBJ2-3; no firm D call. Looked up from germline, CDR1 is MDHEN and CDR2 is SYDVKM. V lost 2 bases to trimming and J lost 0 bases, with 12 bases between them. The CDR3 extends over 16 amino acids. The CDR3 region is CASSLVGWASTDTQYF. CDR3 bases: TGTGCCAGCAGTTTAGTCGGGTGGGCTAGCACAGATACGCAGTATTTT.

This clonotype was found a few times. The V call is TRBV3-1, the J call TRBJ2-7; D unclear. Germline lookup yields CDR1 LGHDT and CDR2 YNNKEL (reference sequence). This CDR3 comprises 14 residues. The V end was cut by 0 bases, the J end by 4 bases, with 10 bases between. CDR3 sequence (DNA): TGTGCCAGCAGCCAAGACCCTACAAGGTACGAGCAGTACTTC. Residues: CASSQDPTRYEQYF.

This rearrangement joins TRBV4-2 to TRBJ2-1; the match to TRBD2 covers 7 bases. The CDR3 spans 16 residues. Germline-derived CDR1 and CDR2 are LGHNA and YNFKEQ. The V and J ends lost 4 bases and 4 bases, in that order; junction bases with no gene match: 10. CDR3 protein: CASSPSASGDYNEQFF. CDR3 bases: TGTGCCAGCAGCCCCTCAGCGAGCGGGGATTACAATGAGCAGTTCTTC.

This clonotype was picked up a small number of times. The chain uses TRBV24-1 and TRBJ2-1; D gene unclear. CDR1 and CDR2 (germline): KGHDR, SFDVKD. Trimming cost V 3 bases and J 0 bases, with 8 bases left between them. The CDR3 totals 15 residues. In DNA, the CDR3 is TGTGCCACCAGTGATGGACCTAGCTCCTACAATGAGCAGTTCTTC. It translates to CATSDGPSSYNEQFF.

This clonotype was recorded many times. The V gene is TRBV15, the J gene TRBJ2-5; D may be TRBD2 (5 bases). CDR3 length equals 15 residues. V was shortened by 0 bases and J by 0 bases, with 8 bases between the two germline ends. The V gene's germline CDR1 is LNHNV and CDR2 YYDKDF (reference sequence). The CDR3 spells CATSRDAGYQETQYF. The CDR3 DNA is TGTGCCACCAGCAGAGATGCGGGCTACCAAGAGACCCAGTACTTC.

Details on this clonotype: A much larger clone differs from this one at a single base, so this may be a read error. The rearrangement joins TRBV5-6 to TRBJ2-7; D ambiguous. Per germline, CDR1 SGHDT and CDR2 YYEEEE. The CDR3 sequence is 14 residues long. CDR3 residues: CASSLADLGYDQYF. The CDR3 region has the DNA TGTGCCAGCAGCTTGGCCGATCTGGGATACGATCAGTACTTC.

This clonotype was picked up a small number of times. The chain is built from TRBV13 and TRBJ2-7; tentative D call: TRBD2 (6 bases). This CDR3 comprises 15 residues. Germline V lookup: CDR1 PRHDT, CDR2 FYEKMQ (reference sequence). V lost 5 bases, J lost 4 bases, and 18 bases lay in between. In DNA form, the CDR3 reads TGTGCCAGCAGCCCGCGGGGTAGCGGTTTTTACGAGCAGTACTTC. Translated: CASSPRGSGFYEQYF.

The sample holds a few counts of this clonotype. CDR3 amino acids: CASSLSGREKLFF. Written as DNA, the CDR3 is TGTGCCAGCAGTTTATCAGGGCGAGAAAAACTGTTTTTT. The J gene is TRBJ1-4, the V gene TRBV12-3 or TRBV12-4, with a weak D call TRBD1 (5 bases). This CDR3 has 13 amino acids. Trimming took off 2 bases at V and 8 bases at J, with 9 bases between the two ends.

The V and J genes are TRBV20-1 and TRBJ2-1; D not resolved. V was cut by 5 bases and J by 4 bases, with 21 bases left in between. CDR3 length: 16 amino acids. Looked up from germline, CDR1 is DFQATT and CDR2 is SNEGSKA (reference sequence). In DNA form, the CDR3 reads TGCAGTGCTCCGCCGTCCGGGCTGCATATGTACAATGAGCAGTTCTTC. Amino acid sequence: CSAPPSGLHMYNEQFF.